These 19 T cell receptor beta chains were sequenced from one sample in a study of human T cells and chemical hapten exposure. This sample's time point: patch test 2, 6 weeks after DPC sensitization. The treatment was: therapeutic diphenylcyclopropenone sensitization with weekly scalp DPC. TCRdb re-derived calls from the RACE reads in MiXCR, one entry per CDR3 protein. The sample holds some 350,000 distinct CDR3 sequences, roughly 6% seen once. The starting material was whole blood, obtained in connection with sensitization to the hapten diphenylcyclopropenone (DPC). The source is a woman aged 18 to 35 with alopecia areata. Some clones in this sample may be carry-over from other donors' samples.

This clonotype was seen at least ten times. The CDR3 loop reads CSVERTERYGYTF. CDR3 nucleotides: TGCAGCGTTGAAAGGACGGAGCGGTATGGCTACACCTTC. The gene calls are TRBV29-1 and TRBJ1-2; D remains ambiguous. Per germline, CDR1 SQVTM and CDR2 ANQGSEA. Trimming pared 2 bases from V and 5 bases from J, leaving 12 bases between. The CDR3 totals 13 residues.

This clonotype was detected many times. The chain carries TRBV7-9 and TRBJ1-1; 7 nucleotides match TRBD1. The CDR3 is 12 residues long. Germline CDR1 SEHNR, CDR2 FQNEAQ (reference sequence). Trimming took 5 bases from V and 6 from J; bases not matched to a gene: 3. The CDR3 region is CASSRDRAEAFF. CDR3 DNA sequence: TGTGCCAGCAGCCGAGACAGGGCTGAAGCTTTCTTT.

This clonotype was counted ten times or more. V gene TRBV6-6 combines with J gene TRBJ1-2; possibly TRBD1 for D (5 bases). CDR1 and CDR2 from the germline V gene are MNHNY and SVGAGI (reference sequence). The CDR3 extends over 15 amino acids. The ends were cut back, 2 bases at V and 2 bases at J, with 12 bases in the middle. The CDR3, as DNA: TGTGCCAGCAGTTACGCTGGGGGAAGCAACTATGGCTACACCTTC. Translation: CASSYAGGSNYGYTF.

This clonotype showed up just a few times. The CDR3 reads CASSEAGQGTYEQYF. Here the CDR3 DNA reads TGTGCCAGCAGTGAAGCGGGACAGGGTACTTACGAGCAGTACTTC. The chain employs TRBV6-1 and TRBJ2-7, with TRBD1 matching over 9 bases. CDR3 length equals 15 residues. Germline lookup yields CDR1 MNHNS and CDR2 SASEGT. The ends lost 0 bases at V and 4 bases at J; junction bases unmatched: 4.

The gene calls are TRBV2 and TRBJ2-2, with D tentatively TRBD2 (5 bases). The CDR3 is 13 residues long. V was trimmed by 2 bases and J by 7 bases, leaving 8 bases between them. Germline V gene data show CDR1 as SNHLY and CDR2 as FYNNEI. This CDR3 is CASSELGIGELFF. CDR3 DNA sequence: TGTGCCAGCAGTGAACTCGGGATCGGGGAGCTGTTTTTT.

This clonotype was counted only a few times. The chain joins TRBV12-5 to TRBJ2-7; 8 bases are a match to TRBD1. Germline V CDR1 and CDR2: LGHNT, FRNRAP. Germline trimming cut 1 base from V and 2 bases from J; bases unmatched to any gene: 7. The CDR3 consists of 16 residues. CDR3 region: CASGLAARTGTYEQYF. CDR3 nucleotide sequence: TGTGCTAGTGGTTTGGCAGCCCGGACAGGGACCTACGAGCAGTACTTC.

In this sample, this clonotype turned up a few times. The genes are TRBV27 and TRBJ2-4; possible D gene TRBD2, 6 bases. CDR1 and CDR2 (germline): MNHEY, SMNVEV (reference sequence). Trimming cost V 5 bases and J 0 bases, with 20 bases left between them. The CDR3 spans 18 residues. CDR3 residues: CASSPKWRVSLAKNIQYF. For the CDR3, the DNA is TGTGCCAGCAGTCCCAAGTGGAGGGTTTCCCTAGCCAAAAACATTCAGTACTTC.

This clonotype was seen ten or more times. V and J are TRBV6-2 or TRBV6-3 and TRBJ2-3; possibly TRBD1 for D (5 bases). The CDR3 totals 15 residues. V shed 2 bases and J shed 0 bases, with 9 bases lying between them. CDR1 MNHEY and CDR2 SVGEGT come from the germline V gene. The CDR3 nucleotides read TGTGCCAGCAGTTACGGGGCTACTAGCACAGATACGCAGTATTTT. Translated: CASSYGATSTDTQYF.

This clonotype was seen repeatedly, ten times or more. The gene calls are TRBV20-1 and TRBJ2-7; D may be TRBD2 (6 bases). Per germline, CDR1 DFQATT and CDR2 SNEGSKA (reference sequence). The CDR3 has 14 amino acids. The V and J ends lost 6 bases and 3 bases respectively, with 18 bases between them. The CDR3 sequence: CSASSGTLSYEQYF. In nucleotides, the CDR3 is TGCAGTGCCTCTTCGGGGACTTTAAGCTACGAGCAGTACTTC.

The rearrangement joins TRBV6-5 to TRBJ1-1; D not resolved. Trimming pared 10 bases from V and 0 bases from J, leaving 12 bases between. CDR1 and CDR2 from the germline V gene are MNHEY and SVGAGI. The CDR3 contains 13 residues. CDR3 nucleotides: TGTGCCACCGGTAGGGCCTTGAACACTGAAGCTTTCTTT. Its translation: CATGRALNTEAFF.

V usage is TRBV4-1 and J usage is TRBJ1-1; tentative D call: TRBD1 (5 bases). V gave up 6 bases and J gave up 0 bases, with 17 bases separating them. Looked up from germline, CDR1 is MGHRA and CDR2 is YSYEKL. The CDR3 is made up of 16 amino acids. The CDR3 loop is CASRNTGTLMNTEAFF. DNA of the CDR3: TGCGCCAGCAGAAACACCGGGACTCTGATGAACACTGAAGCTTTCTTT.

This clonotype showed up many times. The V gene is TRBV7-9, the J gene TRBJ2-3; D is uncertain. V lost 6 bases, J lost 2 bases, and 15 bases lay in between. CDR3 length: 15 residues. Germline V gene lookup returns CDR1 SEHNR and CDR2 FQNEAQ (reference sequence). In DNA, the CDR3 is TGTGCCAGCAGTCCGGGCGGCGGCCCCACAGATACGCAGTATTTT. Residues: CASSPGGGPTDTQYF.

This clonotype was recorded only once. This chain joins TRBV5-1 and TRBJ1-1; the D gene is possibly TRBD1 (5 bases). Germline values: CDR1 SGHRS, CDR2 YFSETQ. CDR3 length equals 14 residues. Trimming pared 8 bases from V and 0 bases from J, leaving 14 bases between. CDR3 amino acids: CASRRGDMNTEAFF. Here the CDR3 DNA reads TGCGCCAGTCGGAGAGGGGATATGAACACTGAAGCTTTCTTT.

J is TRBJ2-3 and V is TRBV10-3; perhaps TRBD2 as D (5 bases). This CDR3 comprises 17 residues. V dropped 10 bases and J dropped 0 bases, with 23 bases sitting between them. Germline V gene sequence: CDR1 ENHRY, CDR2 SYGVKD. The CDR3 loop reads CATGGVGGTTSTDTQYF. Written as DNA, the CDR3 is TGTGCCACCGGAGGTGTAGGCGGAACTACTAGCACAGATACGCAGTATTTT.

The chain joins TRBV19 to TRBJ2-5; possible D gene TRBD1, 5 bases. Germline V gene data show CDR1 as LNHDA and CDR2 as SQIVND (reference sequence). The V end lost 5 bases, the J end lost 5 bases, and 24 bases lay between the germline ends. CDR3 length equals 17 residues. The CDR3 protein is CASSWGAGYNARETQYF. The CDR3 DNA is TGTGCCAGTAGTTGGGGCGCAGGGTATAACGCCCGGGAGACCCAGTACTTC.

This clonotype was seen more than once but under ten times. V and J are TRBV6-2 or TRBV6-3 and TRBJ2-3; TRBD2 agrees at 10 bases. CDR3 length: 11 residues. Germline trimming cut 6 bases from V and 14 bases from J; bases unmatched to any gene: 5. The germline V gene encodes CDR1 MNHEY and CDR2 SVGEGT. The CDR3 DNA follows: TGTGCCAGCAGCCTAGCGGGGGCTCCGTATTTT. As protein: CASSLAGAPYF.

This clonotype occurred a few times. The rearrangement uses TRBV12-3 or TRBV12-4 and TRBJ2-1; a weak D match, TRBD1 (6 bases). The CDR3 sequence is 15 residues long. The V end was cut by 5 bases, the J end by 9 bases, with 20 bases between. The CDR3 nucleotides read TGTGCCAGCAGTCCTACAGGGAAGGGGTTCGGTGAGCAGTTCTTC. This sequence encodes CASSPTGKGFGEQFF.

V is TRBV11-2 and J is TRBJ2-5; TRBD2 matches 10 bases. Germline V gene lookup returns CDR1 SGHAT and CDR2 FQNNGV. Trimming removed 5 bases from V and 4 bases from J; junction bases left unmatched: 7. This CDR3 is built from 15 residues. The CDR3 coding sequence is TGTGCCAGCAGCCCGAGCGGGGGGGCCAGAGAGACCCAGTACTTC. It translates to CASSPSGGARETQYF.

At least ten counts were recorded for this clonotype. J is TRBJ1-5 and V is TRBV12-3 or TRBV12-4, with a tentative D call TRBD1 (6 bases). The CDR3 is 13 residues long. V lost 6 bases and J lost 5, with 11 bases in between. The CDR3 loop reads CASSRDTDQPQHF. In DNA, the CDR3 is TGTGCCAGCAGCCGGGACACCGATCAGCCCCAGCATTTT.